These 15 T cell receptor beta chains were sequenced from one sample in a study of T cells in Graves' hyperthyroidism and ophthalmopathy. TCR beta CDR3 sequences were amplified from RNA transcripts. TCR CDR3 regions were first amplified by RT-PCR with HTBI primers. TCRdb processed the multiplex PCR reads anew with MiXCR; each CDR3 protein has one entry. The sample consists of about 270,000 distinct CDR3 sequences, roughly 22% of them appearing once. Input material: blood. These receptors came from a man younger than 45 with Graves' ophthalmopathy.

This clonotype was counted many times. The chain recombines TRBV30 with TRBJ2-2, with 10 bases lining up with TRBD2. This CDR3 contains 14 residues. Trimming took 8 bases from V and 1 from J; bases not matched to a gene: 4. Looked up from germline, CDR1 is GTSNPN and CDR2 is SVGIG (reference sequence). The CDR3 reads CAGRTSGNTGELFF. CDR3 nucleotide sequence: TGTGCCGGAAGGACTAGCGGGAACACCGGGGAGCTGTTTTTT.

V is TRBV15 and J is TRBJ1-3; no reliable D call. The CDR3 totals 11 residues. V lost 2 bases and J 7 bases, leaving 3 bases between the germline ends. The germline CDR1 and CDR2 sequences are LNHNV and YYDKDF (reference sequence). CDR3 in amino acids: CATSRLNTIYF. CDR3 DNA: TGTGCCACCAGCAGATTGAACACCATATATTTT.

The chain is built from TRBV6-5 and TRBJ1-1; possible D gene TRBD1, 5 bases. From germline, CDR1 is MNHEY and CDR2 SVGAGI. The V end lost 0 bases, the J end lost 5 bases, and 13 bases lay between the germline ends. The CDR3 extends over 15 amino acids. As DNA, the CDR3 is TGTGCCAGCAGTTACTCGAGCGGATGGGGGACTGAAGCTTTCTTT. Its translation: CASSYSSGWGTEAFF.

This clonotype was counted ten times or more. The CDR3 nucleotides read TGCGCCAGCAGCTTGGGGCCCGAGCAGTACTTC. It yields the protein CASSLGPEQYF. The gene calls are TRBV5-1 and TRBJ2-7; D not certain. The germline V and J ends were trimmed by 0 bases and 6 bases, with 4 bases remaining between them. CDR1 SGHRS and CDR2 YFSETQ come from the germline V gene. The CDR3 extends over 11 amino acids. Together with reference TRBV5-1 and TRBJ2-7, the CDR3 gives the full variable domain: KAGVTQTPRYLIKTRGQQVTLSCSPISGHRSVSWYQQTPGQGLQFLFEYFSETQRNKGNFPGRFSGRQFSNSRSEMNVSTLELGDSALYLCASSLGPEQYFGPGTRLTVT.

This clonotype was detected a few times. The gene calls are TRBV10-2 and TRBJ2-6; no clear D. V was pared by 6 bases and J by 0 bases, with 12 bases between. The CDR3 consists of 16 residues. From germline, CDR1 is WSHSY and CDR2 SAAADI. The CDR3 region has the DNA TGCGCCAGCAGCTCCGGTCCGACCTCTGGGGCCAACGTCCTGACTTTC. Protein: CASSSGPTSGANVLTF.

CDR3 coding DNA: TGTGCCAGCTCACCACAGGGGGCGGTCTACGAGCAGTACTTC. This encodes CASSPQGAVYEQYF. The V call is TRBV18, the J call TRBJ2-7, with 7 bases matching TRBD1. The length of the CDR3 is 14 residues. Germline assignment: CDR1 KGHSH and CDR2 LQKENI. Trimming removed 1 base from V and 3 bases from J; junction bases left unmatched: 3.

V and J are TRBV19 and TRBJ1-5; D gene unclear. Looked up from germline, CDR1 is LNHDA and CDR2 is SQIVND (reference sequence). Trimming cost V 5 bases and J 10 bases, with 15 bases left between them. The CDR3 contains 13 residues. The CDR3 DNA sequence: TGTGCCAGTAGTGATTCGAGTGGAAAACCCCAGCATTTT. It is translated as CASSDSSGKPQHF.

V gene TRBV6-2 or TRBV6-3 combines with J gene TRBJ2-3, with a possible D match to TRBD1 (6 bases). Trimming left V 0 bases short and J 6 bases short, with 10 bases between. This CDR3 contains 14 residues. CDR1 is MNHEY and CDR2 is SVGEGT in the germline V gene. The CDR3 protein is CASSYSLQGDTQYF. As DNA, the CDR3 is TGTGCCAGCAGTTACTCGCTACAGGGTGATACGCAGTATTTT.

This clonotype was observed many times. V gene TRBV2 combines with J gene TRBJ1-1; D unresolved. From germline, CDR1 is SNHLY and CDR2 FYNNEI. This CDR3 contains 14 residues. V was trimmed by 3 bases and J by 0 bases, leaving 8 bases between them. Here the CDR3 DNA reads TGTGCCAGCAGTGAGTCAGGTATGAACACTGAAGCTTTCTTT. This encodes CASSESGMNTEAFF. Supplemented by reference TRBV2 and TRBJ1-1, the full variable domain reads EPEVTQTPSHQVTQMGQEVILRCVPISNHLYFYWYRQILGQKVEFLVSFYNNEISEKSEIFDDQFSVERPDGSNFTLKIRSTKLEDSAMYFCASSESGMNTEAFFGQGTRLTVV.

This chain joins TRBV24-1 and TRBJ2-1; 8 bases fit TRBD1. The J call may be mistaken, given a closer DNA end match to TRBJ2-7. Germline V CDR1 and CDR2: KGHDR, SFDVKD. The CDR3 runs 16 residues. In DNA form, the CDR3 reads TGTGCCACCAGTGATCCGGGACAGGATTCCTACAACGAGCAGTACTTC. Translated, it gives CATSDPGQDSYNEQYF.

This clonotype occurred many times. V is TRBV20-1 and J is TRBJ1-1, with 11 bases that match TRBD1. Trimming took 7 bases from V and 4 from J; bases not matched to a gene: 5. The CDR3 is 13 residues long. Germline CDR1 is DFQATT and CDR2 is SNEGSKA (reference sequence). The CDR3 bases are TGCAGTGTTCGCGGGACAGGGGGCACTGAAGCTTTCTTT. It specifies CSVRGTGGTEAFF.

There are many counts of this clonotype. The J gene is TRBJ1-2, the V gene TRBV5-1; possibly TRBD1 for D (6 bases). Germline CDR1 reads SGHRS; CDR2 reads YFSETQ. With 4 bases removed from V and 4 bases from J, the gap between germline ends came to 14 bases. The CDR3 sequence is 14 residues long. The CDR3 sequence: CASSPITGFYGYTF. The CDR3 nucleotides are TGCGCCAGCAGCCCGATCACAGGGTTCTATGGCTACACCTTC.

The chain carries TRBV9 and TRBJ1-1; 11 bases are a match to TRBD1. In germline, CDR1 is SGDLS, CDR2 YYNGEE. The CDR3 extends over 17 amino acids. V shed 4 bases, J shed 0 bases, and the junction held 8 bases outside the gene matches. CDR3 bases: TGTGCCAGCAGCACCCTTGGGACAGGGGGGCTGAACACTGAAGCTTTCTTT. It yields the protein CASSTLGTGGLNTEAFF.

This clonotype was seen many times. In DNA form, the CDR3 reads TGCAGTGCTAGAGACCTAAGCGGTCCCACCTACAATGAGCAGTTCTTC. Translating it yields CSARDLSGPTYNEQFF. The V and J genes are TRBV20-1 and TRBJ2-1; D possibly corresponds to TRBD2 (5 bases). Germline loops: CDR1 DFQATT, CDR2 SNEGSKA (reference sequence). CDR3 length: 16 amino acids. V lost 0 bases and J lost 2, with 14 bases in between.

This clonotype came up a few times. The chain recombines TRBV27 with TRBJ2-5, with D possibly being TRBD2 (6 bases). CDR1 is MNHEY, CDR2 SMNVEV, per germline (reference sequence). CDR3 length: 16 amino acids. V was trimmed by 1 base and J by 0 bases, leaving 12 bases between them. As DNA, the CDR3 is TGTGCCAGCAGTTTATGGGGCAGCGGGTACCAAGAGACCCAGTACTTC. It is translated as CASSLWGSGYQETQYF.